This is a list of T cell receptor beta chains from one sample in a study of chemoradiotherapy in HPV16-positive cancers. The method was immunoSEQ multiplex PCR; TCRdb's version includes in-frame clones alone and lacks a portion of them. Counted here are approximately 11,000 clones, roughly 70% occurring once; the ten biggest clones make up over 35%. This specimen was taken from a patient who underwent chemoradiotherapy. These TCRs come from a human donor with HPV-associated anogenital cancer. Each CDR3 is given with its conserved first and last residue. Fields, in order: clone size, D gene, V gene, J gene, CDR3 DNA, CDR3 protein. The D gene is left open where the match is weak. Clone size appears in some rows only: once, few, many, or a class for an expanded clone.

size: .; D: TRBD2; V: TRBV9; J: TRBJ2-1; DNA: TGTGCCAGCAGCGTAGACGGTGTGATCGGGGGGGGGTACAATGAGCAGTTCTTC; CDR3: CASSVDGVIGGGYNEQFF
size: few; D: .; V: TRBV28; J: TRBJ1-1; DNA: TGTGCCAGCAGAGGGATCGGGGCGAACACTGAAGCTTTCTTT; CDR3: CASRGIGANTEAFF
size: .; D: .; V: TRBV28; J: TRBJ2-7; DNA: TGTGCCAGCAGTCTCCGGACGCCCTACGAGCAGTACTTC; CDR3: CASSLRTPYEQYF
size: .; D: .; V: TRBV6-5; J: TRBJ2-7; DNA: TGTGCCAGCAGTTCCGACGGGGGAGGATACGAGCAGTACTTC; CDR3: CASSSDGGGYEQYF
size: .; D: .; V: TRBV28; J: TRBJ2-2; DNA: TGTGCCAGCAGTTTCTCCCTCGGGGAGCTGTTTTTT; CDR3: CASSFSLGELFF
size: .; D: .; V: TRBV29-1; J: TRBJ1-2; DNA: TGCAGCGTTGAGTCCGGACACAATTACTATGGCTACACCTTC; CDR3: CSVESGHNYYGYTF
size: .; D: .; V: TRBV11-2; J: TRBJ1-2; DNA: TGTGCCAGCAGCAGACAGAATTCTAACTATGGCTACACCTTC; CDR3: CASSRQNSNYGYTF
size: .; D: TRBD2; V: TRBV11-2; J: TRBJ2-1; DNA: TGTGCCAGCAGCTTAGACCGTACTAGCGGGTATAACAATGAGCAGTTCTTC; CDR3: CASSLDRTSGYNNEQFF
size: .; D: .; V: TRBV28; J: TRBJ1-2; DNA: TGTGCCAGCAGTTTATATGGCCAGGGCTACACCTTC; CDR3: CASSLYGQGYTF
size: few; D: .; V: TRBV7-2; J: TRBJ1-1; DNA: TGTGCCAGCAGCGCCCCACTTTACGCGGGTACTGAAGCTTTCTTT; CDR3: CASSAPLYAGTEAFF
size: .; D: TRBD1; V: TRBV2; J: TRBJ1-3; DNA: TGTGCCAGCAGAAAACAGGGGGCCTCTGGAAACACCATATATTTT; CDR3: CASRKQGASGNTIYF
size: .; D: .; V: TRBV5-1; J: TRBJ1-1; DNA: TGCGCCAGCAGCTTGGACGGGCAGGGTATGAACACTGAAGCTTTCTTT; CDR3: CASSLDGQGMNTEAFF
size: .; D: .; V: TRBV10-3; J: TRBJ2-7; DNA: TGTGCCATCAGTGAGTCCCGCAGGAACACCGACTACGAGCAGTACTTC; CDR3: CAISESRRNTDYEQYF
size: once; D: .; V: TRBV7-2; J: TRBJ1-2; DNA: TGTGCCAGCAGCTTTGTTTCACAGACCAACTATGGCTACACCTTC; CDR3: CASSFVSQTNYGYTF
size: .; D: TRBD2; V: TRBV7-6; J: TRBJ2-5; DNA: TGTGCCAGCAGCTTAACTAGCGGGAGCAAAGAGACCCAGTACTTC; CDR3: CASSLTSGSKETQYF
size: .; D: .; V: TRBV20-1; J: TRBJ1-1; DNA: TGCAGTGCTACCGGGGGGCTGGGGGCTTTCTTT; CDR3: CSATGGLGAFF
size: once; D: .; V: TRBV4-3; J: TRBJ2-4; DNA: TGCGCCAGCAGCCAAGATTTGACTAGAACAAACATTCAGTACTTC; CDR3: CASSQDLTRTNIQYF
size: few; D: .; V: TRBV5-1; J: TRBJ2-2; DNA: TGCGCCAGCAGCACCGGACATACGAACACCGGGGAGCTGTTTTTT; CDR3: CASSTGHTNTGELFF
size: .; D: .; V: TRBV2; J: TRBJ1-4; DNA: TGTGCCAGCAGTGAGGTGGAGGTCCCGGAAAAACTGTTTTTT; CDR3: CASSEVEVPEKLFF
size: .; D: TRBD1; V: TRBV4-1; J: TRBJ1-1; DNA: TGCGCCAGCAGCCAAGCTTCCCAAAGGGGGCTCGCTGAAGCTTTCTTT; CDR3: CASSQASQRGLAEAFF
size: few; D: .; V: TRBV27; J: TRBJ1-2; DNA: TGTGCCAGCAGTGCACTCAGGGATTCCTATGGCTACACCTTC; CDR3: CASSALRDSYGYTF
size: .; D: .; V: TRBV7-9; J: TRBJ1-4; DNA: TGTGCCAGCAGGGCAGGGAGGGGTGAAAAACTGTTTTTT; CDR3: CASRAGRGEKLFF
size: .; D: .; V: TRBV5-6; J: TRBJ1-2; DNA: TGTGCCAGCAGACGGGGTGGCTATGGCTACACCTTC; CDR3: CASRRGGYGYTF
size: .; D: .; V: TRBV5-6; J: TRBJ1-6; DNA: TGTGCCAGCAGCTTGTCGGCAAGGCATTCACCCCTCCACTTT; CDR3: CASSLSARHSPLHF
size: .; D: .; V: TRBV11-3; J: TRBJ2-5; DNA: TGTGCCAGCAGCCCAGGAGAGACCCAGTACTTC; CDR3: CASSPGETQYF
size: .; D: .; V: TRBV11-3; J: TRBJ2-5; DNA: TGTGCCAGCAGCTTTCAAGAGACCCAGTACTTC; CDR3: CASSFQETQYF
size: .; D: .; V: TRBV4-3; J: TRBJ1-4; DNA: TGCGCCAGCAGCCAAGCTCCTAATAACAGGGAGGGTGAAAAACTGTTTTTT; CDR3: CASSQAPNNREGEKLFF